These 7 T cell receptor beta chains came from one sample sequenced in a study of memory CD4+ T cells and cytomegalovirus serostatus (dated by TCRdb to about 2019). The library was generated by the immunoSEQ multiplex PCR assay. TCRdb stores this immuneACCESS table with in-frame sequences only. Part of the clones is absent; in the studies checked, under half of the shortfall reflects unresolved V genes, and no reason is known for the rest. For this sample the table gives 45,000 to 60,000 clones, of which about 80% were detected only once. The leading ten clones occupy 1.3% to 1.5% of the sample. A FACSAria II was used to sort memory CD4+ T cells, defined as single viable CD3+CD4+CD8-CD45RO+ cells. Sequenced sample: memory CD4+ T cells from blood. These receptors were collected from an adult in good health and CMV-seropositive.

This chain links TRBV6-6 with TRBJ1-1; 7 bases match TRBD1. Looked up from germline, CDR1 is MNHNY and CDR2 is SVGAGI (reference sequence). This CDR3 is 12 amino acids long. V was clipped by 8 bases and J by 5 bases; unmatched bases: 5. The CDR3 region has the DNA TGTGCCAGCTGGGACAGAAAAACTGAAGCTTTCTTT. It encodes CASWDRKTEAFF.

This rearrangement joins TRBV7-8 to TRBJ1-2; D is perhaps TRBD1 (5 bases). Germline CDR1 reads SGHVS; CDR2 reads FQNEAQ. CDR3 length: 15 amino acids. V shed 5 bases and J shed 8 bases, with 21 bases lying between them. CDR3 in DNA: TGTGCCAGCAGCCCAAACCGGCAGGGTAGACTCGGCTACACCTTC. Residues: CASSPNRQGRLGYTF.

This chain connects TRBV5-1 to TRBJ1-1; possible D gene TRBD1, 5 bases. CDR3 length equals 14 residues. The germline V gene encodes CDR1 SGHRS and CDR2 YFSETQ. V was trimmed by 0 bases and J by 7 bases, leaving 13 bases between them. The CDR3 loop is CASSLATGTGEAFF. The CDR3 bases are TGCGCCAGCAGCTTGGCCACGGGGACGGGTGAAGCTTTCTTT.

This chain links TRBV6-5 with TRBJ2-7; 7 bases map to TRBD2. Germline V gives CDR1 MNHEY, CDR2 SVGAGI. The CDR3 length is 15 residues. The J segment lost 4 bases and the V segment lost 0 bases, leaving 6 bases of the junction unmatched. CDR3 coding DNA: TGTGCCAGCAGTTACTCGGGACTATTGCCTTACGAGCAGTACTTC. Residues: CASSYSGLLPYEQYF.

V and J are TRBV30 and TRBJ2-5; D might be TRBD2 (7 bases). In germline, CDR1 is GTSNPN, CDR2 SVGIG (reference sequence). Trimming stripped 2 bases from V and 2 bases from J, with 15 bases between. The CDR3 has 15 amino acids. This CDR3 reads CAWSKLGGAQETQYF. For the CDR3, the DNA is TGTGCCTGGAGTAAGCTGGGGGGGGCACAAGAGACCCAGTACTTC.

The gene calls are TRBV7-8 and TRBJ1-1; tentatively, D is TRBD1 (5 bases). The CDR3 is 16 residues long. Between the trimmed V and J ends, which lost 5 bases and 0 bases, there was a span of 16 bases. CDR1 SGHVS and CDR2 FQNEAQ come from the germline V gene. CDR3 coding DNA: TGTGCCAGCAGCCCCACGGGGGGTCAATTGAACACTGAAGCTTTCTTT. It encodes CASSPTGGQLNTEAFF.

The rearrangement links TRBV19 to TRBJ2-6; the D is unclear. Germline assignment: CDR1 LNHDA and CDR2 SQIVND (reference sequence). There are 13 residues in the CDR3. Trimming took 5 bases from V and 2 from J, leaving 4 bases between them. The CDR3 sequence is CASSLPGANVLTF. The CDR3 DNA is TGTGCCAGTAGTTTACCTGGGGCCAACGTCCTGACTTTC.